The 31 T cell receptor beta chains below were found in one sample sequenced in a study of regulatory T cells in long-lasting Graves disease (dated by TCRdb to the early 2020s). Interpreted using the paper, the time point label stands for: newly diagnosed GD, antithyroid drugs for less than 3 months. For both TCR sequencing and RNA sequencing, RNA was extracted from PBMCs using TRIzol. To prepare the library, multiplex PCR was applied. Sequencer: Illumina HiSeq 4000. To build TCR beta libraries, CDR3 regions were amplified by Arm-PCR using iRepertoire HTBI primers. Using fastp at Q25 and MiXCR, TCRdb reprocessed the public reads and kept productive beta chains. Merged by CDR3 protein, the rows form single entries marked with the most common genes and DNA. The sample table shows some 460,000 distinct CDR3 sequences, and roughly 16% are seen once. 12% of the sample comes from the top ten. These records were also assigned to another study, of T cells in Graves' hyperthyroidism and ophthalmopathy.

The material sequenced was peripheral blood mononuclear cells (PBMCs), taken at new diagnosis, from a patient treated with antithyroid drugs. The receptors shown here come from a man aged 40-50 years with Graves disease. Donor details come from another sample of the same person, matched by shared clones.

This clonotype showed up just a few times. The J gene is TRBJ2-7, the V gene TRBV4-1; 7 nucleotides agree with TRBD2. V dropped 4 bases and J dropped 2; count of bases not matched to a gene: 8. Per the germline V gene, CDR1 is MGHRA and CDR2 is YSYEKL. This CDR3 is built from 15 residues. The CDR3 DNA sequence: TGCGCCAGCAGCCCAGCCTGGGGGGGTACCTACGAGCAGTACTTC. Amino acids: CASSPAWGGTYEQYF.

The sample holds many counts of this clonotype. The J gene is TRBJ2-3, the V gene TRBV13; D unclear. V was trimmed by 4 bases and J by 5 bases, leaving 10 bases between them. The CDR3 sequence is 13 residues long. CDR1 PRHDT and CDR2 FYEKMQ come from the germline V gene (reference sequence). This CDR3 reads CASSSPEKDTQYF. CDR3 sequence (DNA): TGTGCCAGCAGCTCCCCAGAAAAAGATACGCAGTATTTT.

The chain is built from TRBV29-1 and TRBJ2-5; 7 bases agree with TRBD2. With 5 bases clipped from V and 2 bases from J, the junction kept 8 bases outside the gene matches. This CDR3 region has 14 residues. Germline V gives CDR1 SQVTM, CDR2 ANQGSEA. DNA for the CDR3: TGCAGCGTTAGCCCCCGAGCGGGGCAAGAGACCCAGTACTTC. It encodes CSVSPRAGQETQYF.

This clonotype was counted between two and nine times. Since a much larger clone is just one base distant, this may be a read error. The chain couples TRBV9 to TRBJ2-3; unclear D gene. Germline CDR1 is SGDLS and CDR2 is YYNGEE. The CDR3 is 12 residues long. The V end was cut by 3 bases, the J end by 2 bases, with 4 bases between. CDR3 region: CASSGVTDTQYF. CDR3 in DNA: TGTGCCAGCAGCGGGGTCACAGATACGCAGTATTTT. Together with reference TRBV9 and TRBJ2-3, the CDR3 gives the full variable domain: DSGVTQTPKHLITATGQRVTLRCSPRSGDLSVYWYQQSLDQGLQFLIQYYNGEERAKGNILERFSAQQFPDLHSELNLSSLELGDSALYFCASSGVTDTQYFGPGTRLTVL.

This clonotype came up many times. The CDR3 coding sequence is TGTGCCATCAGTGAGCCTGGCGTCTCTGGAAACACCATATATTTT. Translated: CAISEPGVSGNTIYF. This chain links TRBV10-3 with TRBJ1-3; D unclear. Germline V gene lookup returns CDR1 ENHRY and CDR2 SYGVKD. Trimming pared 2 bases from V and 0 bases from J, leaving 8 bases between. The CDR3 length is 15 residues.

The sample holds many counts of this clonotype. The chain carries TRBV30 and TRBJ1-4, with D perhaps TRBD1 (6 bases). The germline CDR1 and CDR2 sequences are GTSNPN and SVGIG (reference sequence). Trimming left V 3 bases short and J 2 bases short, with 13 bases between. The CDR3 loop spans 15 amino acids. In nucleotides, the CDR3 is TGTGCCTGGAGCCCCAGGGGCCCGACTAATGAAAAACTGTTTTTT. Amino acids: CAWSPRGPTNEKLFF.

This clonotype was found many times. The chain is built from TRBV30 and TRBJ2-7; 9 bases line up with TRBD2. V was clipped by 3 bases and J by 9 bases; unmatched bases: 12. The CDR3 consists of 14 residues. Germline V gene data show CDR1 as GTSNPN and CDR2 as SVGIG (reference sequence). The DNA for the CDR3 is TGTGCCTGGAGGATGGGCGGGAGGGCCGCGGTGCAGTACTTC. Translated: CAWRMGGRAAVQYF.

This clonotype was recorded many times. The chain employs TRBV24-1 and TRBJ2-2, with TRBD2 matching over 10 bases. Trimming cost V 3 bases and J 0 bases; bases outside gene matches: 6. Germline V gives CDR1 KGHDR, CDR2 SFDVKD. This CDR3 comprises 18 residues. CDR3 amino acids: CATSDPSSGSTNTGELFF. As DNA, the CDR3 is TGTGCCACCAGTGATCCATCTAGCGGGAGTACGAACACCGGGGAGCTGTTTTTT.

This clonotype has a count of ten or more. The chain is built from TRBV24-1 and TRBJ2-2; D is unclear. Germline V gives CDR1 KGHDR, CDR2 SFDVKD. This CDR3 contains 14 residues. The V gene lost 6 bases and the J gene lost 3 bases, with 10 bases spanning the gap. This CDR3 reads CATSPSVDTGELFF. For the CDR3, the DNA is TGTGCCACCAGTCCCTCCGTAGACACCGGGGAGCTGTTTTTT.

The sample holds a few counts of this clonotype. This chain connects TRBV5-1 to TRBJ2-7; weak D call: TRBD2 (6 bases). This CDR3 is built from 15 residues. Per germline, CDR1 SGHRS and CDR2 YFSETQ. The V and J ends lost 0 bases and 1 base respectively, with 11 bases between them. CDR3 region: CASSLVGTPSYEQYF. In DNA, the CDR3 is TGCGCCAGCAGCTTGGTTGGGACTCCTTCCTACGAGCAGTACTTC.

This clonotype was detected only a few times. The chain uses TRBV5-6 and TRBJ2-3; no reliable D call. V dropped 0 bases and J dropped 5 bases, with 13 bases sitting between them. From germline, CDR1 is SGHDT and CDR2 YYEEEE. This CDR3 spans 15 amino acids. CDR3 sequence: CASSLGRRSGDTQYF. The CDR3 coding sequence is TGTGCCAGCAGCTTGGGGAGAAGGTCCGGAGATACGCAGTATTTT.

V usage is TRBV24-1 and J usage is TRBJ2-1; TRBD2 aligns across 9 bases. TRBJ2-5 matches the DNA end more closely, so the J call is doubtful. The CDR3 is 16 residues long. Per germline, CDR1 KGHDR and CDR2 SFDVKD. The CDR3: CATSDSAGGPQETQYF. CDR3 bases: TGTGCCACCAGTGATTCTGCGGGAGGGCCGCAAGAGACCCAGTACTTC.

A single count supports this clonotype. Since a much larger clone is just one base distant, this may be a read error. The rearrangement joins TRBV6-2 or TRBV6-3 to TRBJ2-2; 9 nucleotides line up with TRBD2. CDR3 size: 15 residues. Germline V lookup: CDR1 MNHEY, CDR2 SVGEGT. CDR3 protein: CASSYPPRASGELVF. The CDR3, as DNA: TGTGCCAGCAGTTACCCCCCGCGGGCTAGCGGGGAGCTGGTTTTT.

About this clonotype itself: This clone may be a read error of a much larger clone one base away. The chain links TRBV30 to TRBJ1-5; a possible D gene is TRBD1 (5 bases). The CDR3 contains 15 residues. Germline CDR1 and CDR2: GTSNPN and SVGIG (reference sequence). V lost 1 base to trimming and J lost 3 bases, with 13 bases between them. The CDR3 reads CAWSGRDGYNQPQHF. CDR3 DNA: TGTGCCTGGAGTGGGCGGGACGGCTACAATCAGCCCCAGCATTTT.

The rearrangement uses TRBV28 and TRBJ2-7; 8 nucleotides line up with TRBD1. Per the germline V gene, CDR1 is MDHEN and CDR2 is SYDVKM. The CDR3 runs 12 residues. Losses at the gene ends were 6 bases for V and 6 bases for J; bases not matched to a gene: 4. The CDR3 coding sequence is TGTGCCAGCAGCATTACAGGGGGCGAGCAGTACTTC. Protein product: CASSITGGEQYF.

This clonotype has only a few counts. DNA of the CDR3: TGTGCCAGCAGCCAACAATTATACAATGAGCAGTTCTTC. As protein: CASSQQLYNEQFF. The genes are TRBV4-2 and TRBJ2-1; no firm D call. Germline CDR1 and CDR2: LGHNA and YNFKEQ. Trimming took 2 bases from V and 4 from J, leaving 6 bases between them. This CDR3 is built from 13 residues.

This clonotype was detected ten times or more. The V and J genes are TRBV7-9 and TRBJ2-7; 8 bases line up with TRBD1. The germline V gene encodes CDR1 SEHNR and CDR2 FQNEAQ (reference sequence). The CDR3 runs 13 residues. V was pared by 5 bases and J by 2 bases, with 2 bases of the junction left unmatched. This chain's CDR3 is CASSDRGAYEQYF. DNA of the CDR3: TGTGCCAGCAGCGACAGGGGAGCCTACGAGCAGTACTTC. Full variable domain (outside the CDR3, taken from reference TRBV7-9 and TRBJ2-7): DTGVSQNPRHKITKRGQNVTFRCDPISEHNRLYWYRQTLGQGPEFLTYFQNEAQLEKSRLLSDRFSAERPKGSFSTLEIQRTEQGDSAMYLCASSDRGAYEQYFGPGTRLTVT.

This sequence joins TRBV6-1 and TRBJ2-2; the match to TRBD2 covers 8 bases. The CDR3 has 15 residues. V lost 6 bases and J lost 4; bases outside the gene matches: 7. In germline, CDR1 is MNHNS, CDR2 SASEGT. The DNA of the CDR3 is TGTGCCAGCAGCTGGGGCGGGGGGCGCACCGGGGAGCTGTTTTTT. Translated, it gives CASSWGGGRTGELFF.

The chain is built from TRBV6-5 and TRBJ1-3, with D possibly TRBD1 on 6 matching bases. CDR1 is MNHEY, CDR2 SVGAGI, per germline. V shed 2 bases and J shed 5 bases, with 10 bases lying between them. This CDR3 comprises 14 residues. The CDR3 nucleotides are TGTGCCAGCAGTTACCGGCAGGGGAGAAACACCATATATTTT. The encoded protein is CASSYRQGRNTIYF.

This chain uses TRBV29-1 with TRBJ2-2; the D gene is possibly TRBD1 (5 bases). CDR3 size: 14 residues. From germline, CDR1 is SQVTM and CDR2 ANQGSEA. Trimming shortened V by 7 bases and J by 4 bases, and 16 bases separated the two germline ends. The CDR3 coding sequence is TGCAGCGCCGGAATTGGGGCGGTCACCGGGGAGCTGTTTTTT. It is translated as CSAGIGAVTGELFF.

In this sample, this clonotype turned up once. A single base separates this from a much larger clone, so it may be a read error. The V gene is TRBV3-1, the J gene TRBJ2-7; the D gene is possibly TRBD2 (6 bases). The CDR3 runs 14 residues. Per the germline V gene, CDR1 is LGHDT and CDR2 is YNNKEL (reference sequence). The CDR3, as DNA: TGTGCCAGCAGCCCTTATGGGGGGAGCTACGGGCAGTACTTC. This sequence encodes CASSPYGGSYGQYF.

This clonotype was recorded many times. V usage is TRBV28 and J usage is TRBJ2-7, with D perhaps assigned TRBD1 or TRBD2 (7 bases each). Per germline, CDR1 MDHEN and CDR2 SYDVKM. V dropped 7 bases and J dropped 3 bases, with 13 bases sitting between them. This CDR3 has 13 residues. CDR3 DNA: TGTGCCAGCACTCAGGGGGGGGTCTACGAGCAGTACTTC. Its protein product is CASTQGGVYEQYF.

The chain combines TRBV25-1 with TRBJ2-2; no firm D call. Germline loops: CDR1 MGHDK, CDR2 SYGVNS. V was shortened by 2 bases and J by 4 bases, with 8 bases between the two germline ends. CDR3 length: 14 residues. The CDR3 coding sequence is TGTGCCAGCAGTGAACTAGTGAGCACCGGGGAGCTGTTTTTT. It codes for CASSELVSTGELFF.

This clonotype was counted only a few times. Relative to the germline gene, one junction end is altered; a read error may explain this. The rearrangement links TRBV30 to TRBJ2-2, with D maybe TRBD2 (6 bases). The CDR3 spans 13 residues. Germline assignment: CDR1 GTSNPN and CDR2 SVGIG (reference sequence). The CDR3 loop reads CAWRGGRTGELSF. The CDR3 coding sequence is TGTGCCTGGAGGGGAGGTCGCACCGGGGAGCTGTCTTTT.

This clonotype was picked up many times. The V and J genes are TRBV12-3 or TRBV12-4 and TRBJ2-7; a possible D gene is TRBD1 (5 bases). This CDR3 has 13 residues. V gave up 4 bases and J gave up 3 bases, with 10 bases separating them. The CDR3 nucleotides are TGTGCCAGCAGTTGGATGGACAACTACGAGCAGTACTTC. It yields the protein CASSWMDNYEQYF.

This clonotype was seen only a few times. The V gene is TRBV29-1, the J gene TRBJ2-3, with unresolved D. Germline V gene data show CDR1 as SQVTM and CDR2 as ANQGSEA. The CDR3 contains 16 residues. V lost 6 bases, J lost 2 bases, and 21 bases lay in between. This CDR3 is CSVGFGLADFTDTQYF. The CDR3 nucleotides read TGCAGCGTGGGTTTTGGGTTGGCGGATTTCACAGATACGCAGTATTTT.

This clonotype was seen many times. V and J are TRBV28 and TRBJ2-1; possible D gene TRBD2, 6 bases. Per germline, CDR1 MDHEN and CDR2 SYDVKM. CDR3 length: 14 residues. V lost 8 bases and J lost 7, with 18 bases in between. This CDR3 reads CASCGKLRGNEQFF. The CDR3 region has the DNA TGTGCCAGCTGCGGGAAATTGAGGGGTAATGAGCAGTTCTTC. The full variable domain, in which reference TRBV28 and TRBJ2-1 provide the parts outside the CDR3, is DVKVTQSSRYLVKRTGEKVFLECVQDMDHENMFWYRQDPGLGLRLIYFSYDVKMKEKGDIPEGYSVSREKKERFSLILESASTNQTSMYLCASCGKLRGNEQFFGPGTRLTVL.

The chain couples TRBV5-1 to TRBJ1-1; the D is unclear. V lost 4 bases and J lost 1, with 11 bases in between. The CDR3 extends over 14 amino acids. Germline V gene data show CDR1 as SGHRS and CDR2 as YFSETQ. The CDR3 DNA reads TGCGCCAGCAGCCCGACTATGGGGAACACTGAAGCTTTCTTT. Protein: CASSPTMGNTEAFF. The complete variable domain, with remaining parts taken from reference TRBV5-1 and TRBJ1-1, reads KAGVTQTPRYLIKTRGQQVTLSCSPISGHRSVSWYQQTPGQGLQFLFEYFSETQRNKGNFPGRFSGRQFSNSRSEMNVSTLELGDSALYLCASSPTMGNTEAFFGQGTRLTVV.

In regard to this clonotype: Sequence at one end of the junction differs from germline and may be a read error. The chain is built from TRBV29-1 and TRBJ2-7; TRBD2 agrees at 7 bases. The CDR3 extends over 14 amino acids. Germline V gene sequence: CDR1 SQVTM, CDR2 ANQGSEA. The CDR3 here is CSVEGAGDLYEQHF. CDR3 sequence (DNA): TGCAGCGTTGAAGGGGCGGGAGACCTCTACGAGCAGCACTTC.

This clonotype was observed many times. This sequence joins TRBV5-1 and TRBJ2-1; weak D call: TRBD2 (6 bases). Trimming pared 5 bases from V and 3 bases from J, leaving 12 bases between. Germline V gene data show CDR1 as SGHRS and CDR2 as YFSETQ. This CDR3 has 14 amino acids. The CDR3 loop is CASSGSGFYNEQFF. The CDR3 DNA sequence: TGCGCCAGCAGTGGGAGCGGGTTCTACAATGAGCAGTTCTTC.

The chain carries TRBV29-1 and TRBJ2-7; a possible D gene is TRBD2 (6 bases). This CDR3 region has 14 residues. Deletions cut 3 bases from V and 5 bases from J, with 17 bases between. Germline-derived CDR1 and CDR2 are SQVTM and ANQGSEA. The DNA for the CDR3 is TGCAGCGTTGACGGCGGGGCGAGTGTGGACGAGCAGTACTTC. The encoded protein is CSVDGGASVDEQYF.